This section outlines one T cell receptor (beta chain) sequence together with its context. Its target is unknown. The PCR contained 60 Vbeta and 13 Jbeta primers. Sequencing used immunoSEQ multiplex PCR; TCRdb keeps in-frame clones, though not all of them. Here the sample spans fewer than 80,000 clones, under 80% being singletons. This entry belongs to a study of cytomegalovirus exposure and HLA in healthy donors. The ends lost 4 bases at V and 5 bases at J; junction bases unmatched: 10. The CDR3 is 15 residues long. The germline CDR1 and CDR2 sequences are MNHEY and SVGAGI. Study results and limitations: Accurate prediction of most subjects' HLA-A and HLA-B alleles from TCR beta sequences was reported.

The chain has TRBV6-5 and TRBJ1-1; 7 bases are shared with TRBD1. The receptor comes from a woman in her forties or fifties in good health and CMV-seropositive. The material sequenced was PBMCs. CDR3 in DNA: TGTGCCAGCAGTTCAACAGGGGCGGAGAGGACTGAAGCTTTCTTT. Its protein product is CASSSTGAERTEAFF.